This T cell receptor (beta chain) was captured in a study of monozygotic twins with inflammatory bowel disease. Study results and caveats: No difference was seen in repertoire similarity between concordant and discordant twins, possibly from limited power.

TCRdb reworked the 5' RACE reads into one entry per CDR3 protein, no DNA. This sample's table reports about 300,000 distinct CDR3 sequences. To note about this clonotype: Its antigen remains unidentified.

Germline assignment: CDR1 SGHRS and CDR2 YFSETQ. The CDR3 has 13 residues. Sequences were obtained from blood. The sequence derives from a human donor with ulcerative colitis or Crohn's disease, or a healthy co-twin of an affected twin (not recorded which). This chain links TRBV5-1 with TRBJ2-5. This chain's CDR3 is CASSWGIGETQYF.